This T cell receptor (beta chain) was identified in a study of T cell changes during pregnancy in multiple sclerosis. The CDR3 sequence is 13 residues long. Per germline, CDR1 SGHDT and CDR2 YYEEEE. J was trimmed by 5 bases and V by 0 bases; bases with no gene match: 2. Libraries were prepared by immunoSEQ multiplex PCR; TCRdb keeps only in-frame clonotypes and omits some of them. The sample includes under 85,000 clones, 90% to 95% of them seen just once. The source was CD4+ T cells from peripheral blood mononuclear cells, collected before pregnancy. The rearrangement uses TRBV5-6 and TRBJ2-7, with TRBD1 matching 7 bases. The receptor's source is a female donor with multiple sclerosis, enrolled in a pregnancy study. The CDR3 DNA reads TGTGCCAGCAGCTTGGGAGGGGGCAACGAGCAGTACTTC. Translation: CASSLGGGNEQYF.